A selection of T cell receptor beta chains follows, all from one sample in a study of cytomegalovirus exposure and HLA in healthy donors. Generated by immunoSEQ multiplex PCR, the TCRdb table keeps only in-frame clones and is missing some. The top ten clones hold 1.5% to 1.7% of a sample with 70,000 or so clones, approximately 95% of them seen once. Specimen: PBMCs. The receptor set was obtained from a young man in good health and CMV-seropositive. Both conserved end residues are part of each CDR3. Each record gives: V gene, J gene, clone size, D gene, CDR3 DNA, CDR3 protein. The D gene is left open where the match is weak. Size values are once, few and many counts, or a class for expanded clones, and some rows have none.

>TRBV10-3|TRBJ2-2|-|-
TGTGCCATCAGTGACCTAACCGGGGAGCTGTTTTTT
CAISDLTGELFF
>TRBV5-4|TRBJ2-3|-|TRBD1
TGTGCCAGCAGCCGGGACGGGACAGGGACCCCAGATACGCAGTATTTT
CASSRDGTGTPDTQYF
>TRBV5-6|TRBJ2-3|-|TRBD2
TGTGCCAGCAGCTTGTGGGCCAGCGGGAGAACAGATACGCAGTATTTT
CASSLWASGRTDTQYF
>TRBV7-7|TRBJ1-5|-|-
TGTGCTAGCAGCTTGGCAGGGCAACAGCCCCAGCATTTT
CASSLAGQQPQHF
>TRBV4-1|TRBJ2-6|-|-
TGCGCCAGCAGCCAGGAGGGTTCTGGGGCCAACGTCCTGACTTTC
CASSQEGSGANVLTF
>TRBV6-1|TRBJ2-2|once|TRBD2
TGTGCCAGCAGTGAAGGGACTAGCGACACCGGGGAGCTGTTTTTT
CASSEGTSDTGELFF
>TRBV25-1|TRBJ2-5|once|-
TGTGCCAGCAGTGAATCTACGGAGACCCAGTACTTC
CASSESTETQYF
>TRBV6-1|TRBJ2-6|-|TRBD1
TGTGCCAGCAGTGAAGCGAACAGGGGGCGTCCTGGGGCCAACGTCCTGACTTTC
CASSEANRGRPGANVLTF
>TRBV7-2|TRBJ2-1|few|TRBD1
TGTGCCAGCAGCTTAAGCCTGCGGACAGGGAACAATGAGCAGTTCTTC
CASSLSLRTGNNEQFF
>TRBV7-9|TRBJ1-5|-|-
TGTGCCAGCAGCCCCGGGAGATACAATCAGCCCCAGCATTTT
CASSPGRYNQPQHF
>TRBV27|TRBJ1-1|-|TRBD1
TGTGCCAGCAGTTTATCGTATTCAGGGGGCACTGAAGCTTTCTTT
CASSLSYSGGTEAFF
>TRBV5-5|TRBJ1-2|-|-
TGTGCCAGCAGCTTACAGGGAGAGTCGAGGGGCTACACCTTC
CASSLQGESRGYTF
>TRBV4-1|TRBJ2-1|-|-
TGCGCCAGCAGCCAAGATAAAGGTCCTTTTCTAGCCCAGTTCTTC
CASSQDKGPFLAQFF
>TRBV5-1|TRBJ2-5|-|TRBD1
TGCGCCAGCAGCTTGGGTGGGACAGGAAAAGAGACCCAGTACTTC
CASSLGGTGKETQYF
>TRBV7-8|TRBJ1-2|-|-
TGTGCCAGCAGCTTAGGACTGAGCTATGGCTACACCTTC
CASSLGLSYGYTF
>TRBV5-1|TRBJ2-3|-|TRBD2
TGCGCCAGCAGCTTGGCGCCGGGAGGGGGTACGCAGTATTTT
CASSLAPGGGTQYF
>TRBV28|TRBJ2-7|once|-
TGTGCCAGCAGTTTGCGGGCTAGTCTCTCCTACGAGCAGTACTTC
CASSLRASLSYEQYF
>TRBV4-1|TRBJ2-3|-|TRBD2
TGCGCCAGCAGCCAGGGAAGAGCGGGAGGACTCACAGATACGCAGTATTTT
CASSQGRAGGLTDTQYF
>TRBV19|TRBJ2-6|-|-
TGTGCCAGTACCCTGGCGGACTCTGGGGCCAACGTCCTGACTTTC
CASTLADSGANVLTF
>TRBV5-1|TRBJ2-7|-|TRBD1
TGCGCCAGCAGCTTGGGGACAGGGACCTACGAGCAGTACTTC
CASSLGTGTYEQYF
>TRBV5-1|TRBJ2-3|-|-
TGCGCCAGCAGCATGGAAGCGGCCAGCACAGATACGCAGTATTTT
CASSMEAASTDTQYF
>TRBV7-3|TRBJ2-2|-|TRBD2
TGTGCCAGCAGCTTAGGACTAGACTACACCGGGGAGCTGTTTTTT
CASSLGLDYTGELFF
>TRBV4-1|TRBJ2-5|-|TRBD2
TGCGCCAGCAGCCAAGCCGGGAGGGCGGGGGAGACCCAGTACTTC
CASSQAGRAGETQYF
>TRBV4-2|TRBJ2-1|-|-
TGTGCCAGCAGCCAAGTTGGACAGAGTAACTTGTACAATGAGCAGTTCTTC
CASSQVGQSNLYNEQFF
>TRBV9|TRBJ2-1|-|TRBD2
TGTGCCAGCAGCGCCTCCGGGACTAGCGGGAGCAGAGATGAGCAGTTCTTC
CASSASGTSGSRDEQFF
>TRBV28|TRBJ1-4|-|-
TGTGCCAGCAGTTTAAATTTGGCAGGGCTTGGAGAAAAACTGTTTTTT
CASSLNLAGLGEKLFF
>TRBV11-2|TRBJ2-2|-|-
TGTGCCAGCAGCTTAGGAAGACAGCGCACCGGGGAGCTGTTTTTT
CASSLGRQRTGELFF
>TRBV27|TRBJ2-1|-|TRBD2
TGTGCCAGCAGACTGAGCGGGAGCGGCCACAATGAGCAGTTCTTC
CASRLSGSGHNEQFF
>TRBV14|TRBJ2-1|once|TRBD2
TGTGCCAGCAGCCAAGAACTAGCGGATGAGCAGTTCTTC
CASSQELADEQFF
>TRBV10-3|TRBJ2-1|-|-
TGTGCCAGTCCCAGGGAAATCACCTACAATGAGCAGTTCTTC
CASPREITYNEQFF
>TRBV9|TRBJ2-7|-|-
TGTGCCAGCAGTGCCGGGGGCGAGCAGTACTTC
CASSAGGEQYF
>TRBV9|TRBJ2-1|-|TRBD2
TGTGCCAGCAGCGTTACTAGCGGAACTAATGAGCAGTTCTTC
CASSVTSGTNEQFF